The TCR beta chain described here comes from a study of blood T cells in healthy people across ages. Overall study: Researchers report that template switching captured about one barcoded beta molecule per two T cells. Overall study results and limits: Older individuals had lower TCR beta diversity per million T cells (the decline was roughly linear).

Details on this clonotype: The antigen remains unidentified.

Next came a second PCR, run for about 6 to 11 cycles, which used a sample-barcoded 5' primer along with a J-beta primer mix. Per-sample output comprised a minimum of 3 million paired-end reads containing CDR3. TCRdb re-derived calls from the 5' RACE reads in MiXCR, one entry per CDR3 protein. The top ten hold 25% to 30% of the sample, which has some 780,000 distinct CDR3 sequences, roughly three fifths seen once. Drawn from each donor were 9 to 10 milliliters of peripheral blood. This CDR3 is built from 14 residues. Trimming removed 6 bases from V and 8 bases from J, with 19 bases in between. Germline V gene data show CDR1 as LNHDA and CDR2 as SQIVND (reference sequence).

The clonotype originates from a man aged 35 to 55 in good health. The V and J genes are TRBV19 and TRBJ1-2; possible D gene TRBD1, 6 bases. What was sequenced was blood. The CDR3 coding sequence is TGTGCCAGTAGCGGGGGCAGGGAACTATGGGGCTACACCTTC. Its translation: CASSGGRELWGYTF.